This TCR beta chain was recovered during a study of blood T cell repertoires in COVID-19. Germline V gene lookup returns CDR1 SGHTA and CDR2 FQGNSA. V trimming: 5 bases; J trimming: 0 bases; junction bases outside the gene matches: 2. The CDR3 runs to 15 residues. TCRdb's table, derived via immunoSEQ multiplex PCR, lists solely in-frame clones and lacks some. The sample lists about 90,000 clones; around 90% were seen once. Material: peripheral blood. This TCR was recovered from a human donor with active COVID-19. The donor label of this sample is uncertain. The V gene is TRBV7-2, the J gene TRBJ2-7, with 12 bases fitting TRBD2. The chain's CDR3 is CASSETSGSSYEQYF. The DNA for the CDR3 is TGTGCCAGCAGCGAGACTAGCGGGAGCTCCTACGAGCAGTACTTC.